These T cell receptor beta chains were read from a single sample in a study of blood T cell repertoires in COVID-19. Data came from immunoSEQ multiplex PCR; TCRdb stores just in-frame clones and leaves some out. The sample lists approximately 100,000 clones, roughly 86% occurring once. Sequenced: peripheral blood. The receptors derive from a man aged 50 or older with acute or convalescent COVID-19. Both conserved end residues are part of each CDR3. Fields, in order: V gene, J gene, CDR3 protein.

TRBV12-3/TRBV12-4	TRBJ1-5	CASRMSGNQPQHF
TRBV6-5	TRBJ2-2	CASRSGAGELFF
TRBV5-1	TRBJ2-1	CASSLGGLAGGDNEQFF
TRBV9	TRBJ2-7	CASSVEGTSRYEQYF
TRBV2	TRBJ1-6	CASTRDSGHNSPLHF
TRBV20-1	TRBJ2-1	CSASFGGTGDNEQFF
TRBV9	TRBJ1-3	CASSGSDRPSGNTIYF
TRBV19	TRBJ2-1	CASNPTRDRGLSEQFF
TRBV10-1	TRBJ2-1	CASSESASGRANEQFF
TRBV4-1	TRBJ2-1	CASSQVVAGGRNEQFF
TRBV11-2	TRBJ2-7	CASSLGAGVDEQYF
TRBV11-2	TRBJ1-4	CASSLEVGGDRTNEKLFF
TRBV20-1	TRBJ1-1	CSAGDSEAFF
TRBV7-8	TRBJ2-4	CASSFDWLSGIQYF
TRBV18	TRBJ2-3	CASSPPTSRTDTQYF
TRBV7-2	TRBJ1-2	CASSSGQYGYTF
TRBV27	TRBJ1-6	CASSLSDGLLVNSPLHF
TRBV9	TRBJ1-3	CASSVMSPGAGNTIYF
TRBV18	TRBJ1-1	CASSPFQGAGNTEAFF
TRBV10-2	TRBJ2-7	CASKITSGTYEQYF
TRBV19	TRBJ1-1	CASSIVGGGSFTEAFF
TRBV10-1	TRBJ2-1	CASSDGRNEQFF
TRBV5-1	TRBJ1-6	CASSGSGHLNSPLHF
TRBV11-3	TRBJ2-1	CASSLGASGLNEQFF
TRBV6-5	TRBJ1-5	CASSRRGNNQPQHF
TRBV6-5	TRBJ1-2	CASSYRGPNYGYTF
TRBV19	TRBJ1-5	CASSRVTGVQPQHF
TRBV9	TRBJ2-3	CASSPTGTGATDTQYF
TRBV24-1	TRBJ1-5	CATSDRTGRQPQHF
TRBV28	TRBJ1-1	CASSSPTGGDTEAFF
TRBV12-5	TRBJ1-3	CASGTGSSGNTIYF
TRBV11-3	TRBJ2-7	CASSPYAGGYEQYF
TRBV5-4	TRBJ2-7	CASSLGRQDSGSNYEQYF
TRBV14	TRBJ1-6	CASSQPGGTLHF
TRBV27	TRBJ2-7	CASRRWGRDPYEQYF
TRBV3-1/TRBV3-2	TRBJ2-5	CASSLQRAGGETQYF
TRBV5-1	TRBJ2-5	CASSLRLAGAGGEKTQYF
TRBV29-1	TRBJ1-5	CSPDRDSNQPQHF
TRBV6-5	TRBJ2-5	CASSYSGSGSRETQYF
TRBV11-1	TRBJ1-1	CASSQRRTGVSEAFF
TRBV9	TRBJ2-3	CASSVTSGSVVTDTQYF
TRBV7-9	TRBJ2-7	CASSSGQGLLYEQYF
TRBV6-5	TRBJ2-3	CASRGRAFSDTQYF
TRBV27	TRBJ1-5	CASSGTGTKQGQPQHF
TRBV3-1/TRBV3-2	TRBJ1-4	CASSQSTGEKLFF
TRBV7-9	TRBJ1-5	CASSLATRDQPQHF
TRBV5-6	TRBJ1-5	CASSFGRQGSQPQHF
TRBV11-2	TRBJ2-3	CASSSGLVTDTQYF
TRBV5-1	TRBJ2-6	CASSLEGALGANVLTF
TRBV12-5	TRBJ2-5	CASGTGNQETQYF
TRBV27	TRBJ1-2	CASSLSRIPNYGYTF
TRBV2	TRBJ1-1	CASKGQGDTEAFF
TRBV6-5	TRBJ1-2	CASSYDGQPQYGYTF
TRBV24-1	TRBJ2-7	CATSDPGQGSSEQYF